This TCR beta chain originates from a study of blood T cell repertoires in COVID-19. Study information: Some COVID-19 samples were acute and others convalescent; all came from the United States, Italy and Spain. The analysed material was cDNA or gDNA that came from T cells, B-cell-depleted T cells, or PBMCs.

Methods used by the authors: Amplifying reference gene primers gave estimates of nucleated cell counts. Using immunoSEQ multiplex PCR, the repertoire was profiled, and TCRdb retains in-frame clones only, with some absent. V and J calls and clone size come straight from that table; D and trimming were deduced from the DNA. The sample lists roughly 310,000 clones; more than 75% were seen once. Germline assignment: CDR1 SGHNT and CDR2 YYREEE (reference sequence). The CDR3 runs 14 residues. The ends were cut back, 4 bases at V and 5 bases at J, with 15 bases in the middle. This clone was counted a single time.

This clonotype was sampled from a woman in her fifties or sixties with active or convalescent COVID-19. The chain recombines TRBV5-4 with TRBJ2-5, with a tentative D call TRBD1 (6 bases). Input material: peripheral blood. Here the CDR3 DNA reads TGTGCCAGCAGCCTCCGGGCAGGGGAGGAGACCCAGTACTTC. It translates to CASSLRAGEETQYF.